This T cell receptor beta chain was sequenced in a study of T cells in Graves' hyperthyroidism and ophthalmopathy. Study-level results: Blood shared most expanded thyroid clonotypes above 0.001. A model using 13 V-J features told ophthalmopathy apart from stable hyperthyroidism. Before onset, ophthalmopathy was predicted by the model a median about six months earlier.

About this clonotype itself: Its antigen is unknown. A much larger clone differs from this one at a single base, so this may be a read error.

Looked up from germline, CDR1 is MDHEN and CDR2 is SYDVKM. The CDR3 has 14 residues. TCR beta CDR3 regions were amplified from RNA transcripts. HTBI primers were used for first-round RT-PCR of the TCR CDR3. Using its own MiXCR run on the multiplex PCR reads, TCRdb lists one record per CDR3 protein. Here the sample spans about 270,000 distinct CDR3 sequences, approximately 23% being singletons. V gene TRBV28 combines with J gene TRBJ1-2, with D unresolved. Specimen: blood. This clonotype was sampled from a man aged 30 to 39 with Graves' ophthalmopathy. The CDR3 loop is CASRNGLFNYGHTF. The CDR3 nucleotides read TGTGCCAGCAGAAACGGTCTGTTTAACTATGGCCACACCTTC.